This T cell receptor beta chain is drawn from a study of cytomegalovirus exposure and HLA in healthy donors. Study details: Approximately 77 million unique TCRs from HLA-typed donors were held in an early release of data.

On this clone: Antigen: not known.

In the PCR, 60 Vbeta and 13 Jbeta primers were used. The method was immunoSEQ multiplex PCR; TCRdb's version includes in-frame clones alone and lacks a portion of them. In the table there are roughly 170,000 clones, over 70% of which are singletons. Points from the study as a whole: A reported reduction in N-insertions relative to the approximately 670-donor mean was seen in an Asian-associated ancestry cluster in a later analysis.

The CDR3 spans 16 residues. Germline lookup yields CDR1 MRHNA and CDR2 SNTAGT. Losses at the gene ends were 6 bases for V and 7 bases for J; bases not matched to a gene: 14. The chain joins TRBV6-4 to TRBJ2-1, with 8 nucleotides matching TRBD1. This TCR was recovered from a man aged 30 to 39 in good health and CMV-seropositive. The source material was PBMCs. CDR3 coding DNA: TGTGCCAGCAGCCCCGTGCCGGGACAGGCTGGGAATGAGCAGTTCTTC. It codes for CASSPVPGQAGNEQFF.